The present T cell receptor (beta chain) was sequenced within a study of blood T cells in healthy people across ages. Findings and limits, study-wide: The study could not conclusively compare naive and antigen-experienced cells, given its unsorted PBMCs.

The V and J ends lost 3 bases and 2 bases respectively, with 14 bases between them. The CDR3 runs 16 residues. The germline CDR1 and CDR2 sequences are MDHEN and SYDVKM. Turning to this clonotype: Its antigen is undetermined.

Next came a second PCR, run for 7 to 11 cycles, which used a sample-barcoded 5' primer along with a J-beta primer mix. A single record per CDR3 protein comes from TCRdb applying MiXCR to the 5' RACE reads. The sample records 1.5 million or so distinct CDR3 sequences, about 45% being singletons. This chain uses TRBV28 with TRBJ1-5, with D possibly TRBD1 on 6 matching bases. The TCR sequence derives from a woman aged 18-29 years in good health. Sequenced input: blood. CDR3 in DNA: TGTGCCAGCAGTTTTGATGGGGGCGCGGGCAATCAGCCCCAGCATTTT. Residues: CASSFDGGAGNQPQHF.